The clone carrying this TCR beta chain was detected only once. The study assigned cohorts using participant-reported clinical history. This entry comes from a study of blood T cell repertoires in COVID-19. Study-level background: Sites in the United States, Italy and Spain provided acute and convalescent COVID-19 samples.

Original processing notes: Nucleated cell number was recorded as an estimate derived from reference gene primer amplification. Generated by immunoSEQ multiplex PCR, the TCRdb table keeps only in-frame clones and is missing some. For V, J and clone size, that table is used; D and trimming come from the DNA. The sample contains some 270,000 clones, 80% to 90% of which appear only once. Germline V gene sequence: CDR1 GTSNPN, CDR2 SVGIG (reference sequence). The CDR3 is 12 residues long. V lost 1 base and J lost 2, with 5 bases in between. The receptor was derived from a young woman who had recovered from COVID-19. The chain uses TRBV30 and TRBJ1-2; D is undetermined. Sequencing was done on a sample of PBMCs or T cells enriched from blood (not recorded which). The CDR3 here is CAWSAENYGYTF. CDR3 nucleotides: TGTGCCTGGAGTGCAGAAAACTATGGCTACACCTTC.